This T cell receptor (beta chain) was profiled in a study of OX40 agonist ivuxolimab in advanced cancers. Background on the study: Every 2 weeks, ivuxolimab was infused into the patients intravenously at between 0.01 and 10 mg/kg. Three partial responders included one hepatocellular carcinoma patient and two cutaneous melanoma patients. Aged roughly 20 to 79 with a mean of approximately 60 years, they were less than 90% male.

Study-wide results and caveats: The antigen specificity of the peripheral T cells (those that were expanded) was not determined.

As to this clone: Its antigen is unknown.

Profiling relied on immunoSEQ multiplex PCR, and the TCRdb table lists in-frame clones only, not all of them. This sample has around 50,000 clones; about 89% occur once, and the top ten carry roughly a third. This specimen consisted of CD4+ or CD8+ T cells sorted from blood, obtained in a trial of the OX40 agonist ivuxolimab. The sequence derives from an adult with an advanced solid tumor such as melanoma, head and neck, liver or kidney cancer.

In DNA, the CDR3 is TGTGCCAGCAGGTACACTCCACAGGAGGAGCAGTTCTTC. Translating it yields CASRYTPQEEQFF. The gene calls are TRBV7-9 and TRBJ2-1, with D possibly being TRBD1 (5 bases). CDR3 length: 13 residues. V was trimmed by 6 bases and J by 10 bases, leaving 16 bases between them. In germline, CDR1 is SEHNR, CDR2 FQNEAQ (reference sequence).